This is a list of T cell receptor beta chains from one sample in a study of cytomegalovirus exposure and HLA in healthy donors. Profiling relied on immunoSEQ multiplex PCR, and the TCRdb table lists in-frame clones only, not all of them. Of hundreds of thousands of clones listed, roughly 80% were seen once; the top ten hold 2.5% to 3%. Input material: PBMCs. These receptor sequences come from a man aged 25 to 45 in good health and CMV-seronegative. CDR3s include the opening cysteine and the closing phenylalanine or tryptophan. D genes are given only for firm matches. For some rows the clone size is stated as once, few or many, or as a class when expanded; others skip it.

j_gene: TRBJ2-7
d_gene: TRBD2
abundance: NA
v_gene: TRBV28
len: 14
CDR3nt: TGTGCCAGCAGTTTCGTGGGGGGGGTCTACGAGCAGTACTTC
CDR3aa: CASSFVGGVYEQYF

j_gene: TRBJ1-1
d_gene: NA
abundance: NA
v_gene: TRBV7-9
len: 15
CDR3nt: TGTGCCAGCAGCCAAAATACAGTTTTGAACACTGAAGCTTTCTTT
CDR3aa: CASSQNTVLNTEAFF

j_gene: TRBJ1-2
d_gene: NA
abundance: NA
v_gene: TRBV10-3
len: 13
CDR3nt: TGTGCCATCAGTGATTTGCGGCGGGATGGCTACACCTTC
CDR3aa: CAISDLRRDGYTF

j_gene: TRBJ1-4
d_gene: NA
abundance: few
v_gene: TRBV10-1
len: 15
CDR3nt: TGCGCCAGCAGAGTACCGGGACAAGTGAATGAAAAACTGTTTTTT
CDR3aa: CASRVPGQVNEKLFF

j_gene: TRBJ2-7
d_gene: NA
abundance: once
v_gene: TRBV11-2
len: 14
CDR3nt: TGTGCCAGCAGCCGGGCGGACACGGTTTACGAGCAGTACTTC
CDR3aa: CASSRADTVYEQYF

j_gene: TRBJ2-7
d_gene: TRBD1
abundance: NA
v_gene: TRBV5-1
len: 14
CDR3nt: TGCGCCAGCAGCGGGGGACAGGGGGACTACGAGCAGTACTTC
CDR3aa: CASSGGQGDYEQYF

j_gene: TRBJ1-2
d_gene: NA
abundance: NA
v_gene: TRBV5-1
len: 13
CDR3nt: TGCGCCAGCAGCCTACGACACGATTATGGCTACACCTTC
CDR3aa: CASSLRHDYGYTF

j_gene: TRBJ1-4
d_gene: NA
abundance: NA
v_gene: TRBV2
len: 14
CDR3nt: TGTGCCAGCAGTGACGAGGGAAGACGGGAAAAACTGTTTTTT
CDR3aa: CASSDEGRREKLFF

j_gene: TRBJ2-7
d_gene: NA
abundance: NA
v_gene: TRBV2
len: 14
CDR3nt: TGTGCCAGCAGAAGAGGGCAGGACCCCTACGAGCAGTACTTC
CDR3aa: CASRRGQDPYEQYF

j_gene: TRBJ1-6
d_gene: NA
abundance: NA
v_gene: TRBV5-6
len: 14
CDR3nt: TGTGCCAGCGGCTTGGGTAGAAGTAATTCACCCCTCCACTTT
CDR3aa: CASGLGRSNSPLHF

j_gene: TRBJ1-5
d_gene: NA
abundance: once
v_gene: TRBV2
len: 16
CDR3nt: TGTGCCAGCAGTGAAGGGGCGATTTATAGCAATCAGCCCCAGCATTTT
CDR3aa: CASSEGAIYSNQPQHF

j_gene: TRBJ1-1
d_gene: NA
abundance: once
v_gene: TRBV19
len: 16
CDR3nt: TGTGCCAGTAGTATAAACTCCCGGGACACCTTTATTGAAGCTTTCTTT
CDR3aa: CASSINSRDTFIEAFF

j_gene: TRBJ2-3
d_gene: NA
abundance: NA
v_gene: TRBV5-1
len: 13
CDR3nt: TGCGCCAGCAGCTTGGGGCGCACAGATACGCAGTATTTT
CDR3aa: CASSLGRTDTQYF

j_gene: TRBJ2-2
d_gene: NA
abundance: NA
v_gene: TRBV9
len: 14
CDR3nt: TGTGCCTGCAGGGGGACTTCTTTGACCGGGGAGCTGTTTTTT
CDR3aa: CACRGTSLTGELFF

j_gene: TRBJ2-3
d_gene: NA
abundance: NA
v_gene: TRBV21-1
len: 15
CDR3nt: TGTGCCAGCAGCAAAGCCGAATCTCAAGCGGGGGGGCAGTATTTT
CDR3aa: CASSKAESQAGGQYF

j_gene: TRBJ1-1
d_gene: TRBD1
abundance: NA
v_gene: TRBV19
len: 16
CDR3nt: TGTGCCAGTAGTATGGGGAGACAGGGAAAGAGCACTGAAGCTTTCTTT
CDR3aa: CASSMGRQGKSTEAFF

j_gene: TRBJ2-1
d_gene: NA
abundance: NA
v_gene: TRBV28
len: 13
CDR3nt: TGTGCCAGCAGCCCCGATCCCCGGGATGAGCAGTTCTTC
CDR3aa: CASSPDPRDEQFF

j_gene: TRBJ2-1
d_gene: TRBD2
abundance: NA
v_gene: TRBV5-4
len: 15
CDR3nt: TGTGCCAGCAGCTTTACGACGGGGGGGCACAATGAGCAGTTCTTC
CDR3aa: CASSFTTGGHNEQFF

j_gene: TRBJ2-2
d_gene: NA
abundance: NA
v_gene: TRBV6-5
len: 13
CDR3nt: TGTGCCAGCAGTTACACACCTGCCGGGGAGCTGTTTTTT
CDR3aa: CASSYTPAGELFF

j_gene: TRBJ1-1
d_gene: NA
abundance: NA
v_gene: TRBV5-1
len: 13
CDR3nt: TGCGCCAGCAGCTGGGGAGGGAACACTGAAGCTTTCTTT
CDR3aa: CASSWGGNTEAFF

j_gene: TRBJ2-7
d_gene: TRBD1
abundance: NA
v_gene: TRBV7-2
len: 15
CDR3nt: TGTGCCAGCAGCTTAGCCGGGACAGCTAACTACGAGCAGTACTTC
CDR3aa: CASSLAGTANYEQYF

j_gene: TRBJ1-1
d_gene: TRBD1
abundance: NA
v_gene: TRBV5-1
len: 13
CDR3nt: TGCGCCAGCAGCCCGGGACAGGGGGCAAGAGCTTTCTTT
CDR3aa: CASSPGQGARAFF

j_gene: TRBJ2-7
d_gene: NA
abundance: NA
v_gene: TRBV5-4
len: 13
CDR3nt: TGTGCCAGCAGCTTTTCCCTTTCCTACGAGCAGTACTTC
CDR3aa: CASSFSLSYEQYF

j_gene: TRBJ1-1
d_gene: NA
abundance: NA
v_gene: TRBV4-3
len: 13
CDR3nt: TGCGCCAGCAGCCCTACCCTCAACACTGAAGCTTTCTTT
CDR3aa: CASSPTLNTEAFF

j_gene: TRBJ1-1
d_gene: NA
abundance: NA
v_gene: TRBV9
len: 13
CDR3nt: TGTGCCAGCGGCCGAGGTCTGGCCACTGAAGCTTTCTTT
CDR3aa: CASGRGLATEAFF

j_gene: TRBJ1-5
d_gene: TRBD1
abundance: NA
v_gene: TRBV28
len: 15
CDR3nt: TGTGCCAGCAGTTCCGCGGGACAGGGCGATCAGCCCCAGCATTTT
CDR3aa: CASSSAGQGDQPQHF

j_gene: TRBJ2-1
d_gene: TRBD2
abundance: NA
v_gene: TRBV13
len: 13
CDR3nt: TGTGCCAGCTCTGGGACTAGGGACAATGAGCAGTTCTTC
CDR3aa: CASSGTRDNEQFF

j_gene: TRBJ2-5
d_gene: TRBD1
abundance: NA
v_gene: TRBV2
len: 15
CDR3nt: TGTGCCAGCAGTGAAGGCTACAGGGGCAGGGAGACCCAGTACTTC
CDR3aa: CASSEGYRGRETQYF

j_gene: TRBJ2-1
d_gene: TRBD1
abundance: NA
v_gene: TRBV14
len: 16
CDR3nt: TGTGCCAGCAGCCAAGATCCGGGACAGGTTTACAATGAGCAGTTCTTC
CDR3aa: CASSQDPGQVYNEQFF

j_gene: TRBJ1-3
d_gene: NA
abundance: NA
v_gene: TRBV28
len: 13
CDR3nt: TGTGCCAGCAGTTCGGGACTTGGAAACACCATATATTTT
CDR3aa: CASSSGLGNTIYF

j_gene: TRBJ2-3
d_gene: TRBD2
abundance: once
v_gene: TRBV27
len: 16
CDR3nt: TGTGCCAGCAGTTTATATAGCGGGGGAAGCACAGATACGCAGTATTTT
CDR3aa: CASSLYSGGSTDTQYF

j_gene: TRBJ2-5
d_gene: NA
abundance: NA
v_gene: TRBV10-2
len: 14
CDR3nt: TGCGCCAGCAGTGGGGGAGGCAGCGAAGAGACCCAGTACTTC
CDR3aa: CASSGGGSEETQYF

j_gene: TRBJ2-7
d_gene: NA
abundance: NA
v_gene: TRBV5-4
len: 15
CDR3nt: TGTGCCAGCAGCTCCACCCGGGACTCTGTCTACGAGCAGTACTTC
CDR3aa: CASSSTRDSVYEQYF

j_gene: TRBJ1-2
d_gene: NA
abundance: few
v_gene: TRBV2
len: 12
CDR3nt: TGTGCCAGCCAGGTGTTTAAAGCTGGCTACACCTTC
CDR3aa: CASQVFKAGYTF

j_gene: TRBJ2-5
d_gene: TRBD2
abundance: NA
v_gene: TRBV10-3
len: 12
CDR3nt: TGTGCCGTAGGACTAGCAGAAGAGACCCAGTACTTC
CDR3aa: CAVGLAEETQYF

j_gene: TRBJ2-5
d_gene: TRBD2
abundance: NA
v_gene: TRBV4-1
len: 15
CDR3nt: TGCGCCAGCAGCCCCAGCCCCGGACTAGCGGAGACCCAGTACTTC
CDR3aa: CASSPSPGLAETQYF

j_gene: TRBJ1-1
d_gene: NA
abundance: NA
v_gene: TRBV4-1
len: 13
CDR3nt: TGCGCCAGCAGCCAAGAAACCGGAGAAAGAGCTTTCTTT
CDR3aa: CASSQETGERAFF

j_gene: TRBJ1-4
d_gene: NA
abundance: NA
v_gene: TRBV27
len: 17
CDR3nt: TGTGCCAGCAGTTCTGGCGGAGGGCCCTCAACTAATGAAAAACTGTTTTTT
CDR3aa: CASSSGGGPSTNEKLFF

j_gene: TRBJ2-7
d_gene: NA
abundance: NA
v_gene: TRBV11-2
len: 13
CDR3nt: TGTGCCAGCAGTACGAGACAGACCTACGAGCAGTACTTC
CDR3aa: CASSTRQTYEQYF

j_gene: TRBJ2-2
d_gene: NA
abundance: NA
v_gene: TRBV6-5
len: 14
CDR3nt: TGTGCCAGCAGCCGTACAGCAAACACCGGGGAGCTGTTTTTT
CDR3aa: CASSRTANTGELFF

j_gene: TRBJ2-3
d_gene: NA
abundance: NA
v_gene: TRBV6-5
len: 14
CDR3nt: TGTGCCAGCGGGTTTGGCGGGAGCACAGATACGCAGTATTTT
CDR3aa: CASGFGGSTDTQYF

j_gene: TRBJ2-7
d_gene: NA
abundance: NA
v_gene: TRBV5-6
len: 14
CDR3nt: TGTGCCAGCAGCACTCAAGGACACCCCTACGAGCAGTACTTC
CDR3aa: CASSTQGHPYEQYF

j_gene: TRBJ2-3
d_gene: TRBD1
abundance: few
v_gene: TRBV4-1
len: 16
CDR3nt: TGCGCCAGCAGCCAAGAAGGGGGACAGCGGACAGATACGCAGTATTTT
CDR3aa: CASSQEGGQRTDTQYF

j_gene: TRBJ2-7
d_gene: NA
abundance: NA
v_gene: TRBV21-1
len: 16
CDR3nt: TGTGCCAGCAGCGCGGGGGACAGGGGATTCTCCTACGAGCAGTACTTC
CDR3aa: CASSAGDRGFSYEQYF

j_gene: TRBJ2-5
d_gene: TRBD2
abundance: NA
v_gene: TRBV29-1
len: 14
CDR3nt: TGCAGCGTTCGCGGACTAGAGGCCCAAGAGACCCAGTACTTC
CDR3aa: CSVRGLEAQETQYF

j_gene: TRBJ2-7
d_gene: TRBD2
abundance: NA
v_gene: TRBV13
len: 15
CDR3nt: TGTGCCAGCAGCCCTGGACTAGCGGGGAATTACGAGCAGTACTTC
CDR3aa: CASSPGLAGNYEQYF

j_gene: TRBJ2-5
d_gene: TRBD1
abundance: NA
v_gene: TRBV9
len: 14
CDR3nt: TGTGCCAGCAGCGGCGGACAGGGGGCGAGGACCCAGTACTTC
CDR3aa: CASSGGQGARTQYF

j_gene: TRBJ2-3
d_gene: NA
abundance: NA
v_gene: TRBV6-1
len: 14
CDR3nt: TGTGCCAGCAGTACGGGACTTACCTTGGGTACGCAGTATTTT
CDR3aa: CASSTGLTLGTQYF

j_gene: TRBJ1-2
d_gene: NA
abundance: NA
v_gene: TRBV6-6
len: 12
CDR3nt: TGTGCCAGCAGTTACCGGGTAGAAGGCTACACCTTC
CDR3aa: CASSYRVEGYTF

j_gene: TRBJ1-5
d_gene: NA
abundance: NA
v_gene: TRBV7-9
len: 15
CDR3nt: TGTGCCAGCAGCCGCACAGGAGACAGCAATCAGCCCCAGCATTTT
CDR3aa: CASSRTGDSNQPQHF

j_gene: TRBJ1-2
d_gene: NA
abundance: NA
v_gene: TRBV27
len: 14
CDR3nt: TGTGCCAGCCGTACGACAGGTGACGCCTATGGCTACACCTTC
CDR3aa: CASRTTGDAYGYTF

j_gene: TRBJ1-6
d_gene: TRBD1
abundance: NA
v_gene: TRBV5-5
len: 16
CDR3nt: TGTGCCAGCAGCTTGTCCTCAGGGGGGAAAAATTCACCCCTCCACTTT
CDR3aa: CASSLSSGGKNSPLHF

j_gene: TRBJ1-5
d_gene: NA
abundance: NA
v_gene: TRBV2
len: 15
CDR3nt: TGTGCCAGCAGCCTCGGGGGGCTTGGCAATCAGCCCCAGCATTTT
CDR3aa: CASSLGGLGNQPQHF

j_gene: TRBJ1-2
d_gene: TRBD1
abundance: once
v_gene: TRBV2
len: 14
CDR3nt: TGTGCCAGCAGTTATGACAGGGGCCGCTATGGCTACACCTTC
CDR3aa: CASSYDRGRYGYTF

j_gene: TRBJ2-1
d_gene: TRBD2
abundance: NA
v_gene: TRBV27
len: 15
CDR3nt: TGTGCCAGCAGGCATAGCGGGGGGTCCTACAATGAGCAGTTCTTC
CDR3aa: CASRHSGGSYNEQFF